A single sample gave rise to the 17 T cell receptor beta chains below, sequenced in a study of blood T cell repertoires in COVID-19. Clones were read by immunoSEQ multiplex PCR, and TCRdb kept only the in-frame ones, dropping some. The sample has roughly 78,000 clones; roughly 91% are singletons. Sequenced sample: peripheral blood. The receptors stem from a man in his sixties with acute or convalescent COVID-19.

This clone was observed a handful of times. J is TRBJ1-2 and V is TRBV7-2, with D uncertain. Germline CDR1 SGHTA, CDR2 FQGNSA. The CDR3 has 14 amino acids. Trimming left V 1 base short and J 3 bases short, with 9 bases between. Written as DNA, the CDR3 is TGTGCCAGCAGCTTAGTCTCAGATGACTATGGCTACACCTTC. Protein: CASSLVSDDYGYTF. Supplemented by reference TRBV7-2 and TRBJ1-2, the full variable domain reads GAGVSQSPSNKVTEKGKDVELRCDPISGHTALYWYRQSLGQGLEFLIYFQGNSAPDKSGLPSDRFSAERTGGSVSTLTIQRTQQEDSAVYLCASSLVSDDYGYTFGSGTRLTVV.

The chain couples TRBV19 to TRBJ1-2, with D unclear. CDR1 and CDR2 from the germline V gene are LNHDA and SQIVND (reference sequence). The germline V and J ends were trimmed by 6 bases and 4 bases, with 9 bases remaining between them. CDR3 length: 12 residues. The CDR3 sequence: CASRTTVYGYTF. The CDR3 coding sequence is TGTGCCAGTAGAACCACAGTCTATGGCTACACCTTC.

The chain employs TRBV6-5 and TRBJ1-2; TRBD1 matches at 7 bases. CDR1 and CDR2 from the germline V gene are MNHEY and SVGAGI. The V gene end was trimmed by 5 bases and the J gene end by 4 bases; junction bases not matched to a gene: 10. CDR3 length: 15 amino acids. The CDR3 is CASSRDSSSFYGYTF. CDR3 DNA sequence: TGTGCCAGCAGTCGGGACAGCTCATCGTTCTATGGCTACACCTTC.

There are a few counts of this clone. V gene TRBV4-2 combines with J gene TRBJ2-7; D is perhaps TRBD1 (6 bases). The germline gives CDR1 LGHNA, CDR2 YNFKEQ. The CDR3 extends over 15 amino acids. Trimming left V 1 base short and J 4 bases short, with 14 bases between. In nucleotides, the CDR3 is TGTGCCAGCAGCCAAGGTACAGGGCGCTTTTACGAGCAGTACTTC. It encodes CASSQGTGRFYEQYF.

This clone was observed a single time. The chain links TRBV7-9 to TRBJ2-4; 12 bases agree with TRBD1. With 2 bases clipped from V and 4 bases from J, the junction kept 3 bases outside the gene matches. This CDR3 spans 16 amino acids. Germline values: CDR1 SEHNR, CDR2 FQNEAQ (reference sequence). CDR3: CASSLLGQGAKNIQYF. As DNA, the CDR3 is TGTGCCAGCAGCTTATTGGGACAGGGGGCAAAAAACATTCAGTACTTC.

V is TRBV7-9 and J is TRBJ2-3, with a possible D match to TRBD1 (5 bases). The germline gives CDR1 SEHNR, CDR2 FQNEAQ (reference sequence). The CDR3 is 16 amino acids. Trimming cost V 0 bases and J 1 base, with 11 bases left between them. For the CDR3, the DNA is TGTGCCAGCAGCTTAGCTGGGGCCGGAGGCACAGATACGCAGTATTTT. As protein: CASSLAGAGGTDTQYF.

The chain combines TRBV5-1 with TRBJ1-2, with 9 bases lining up with TRBD1. CDR1 SGHRS and CDR2 YFSETQ come from the germline V gene. V was pared by 0 bases and J by 4 bases, with 10 bases of the junction left unmatched. There are 17 residues in the CDR3. CDR3 amino acids: CASSLGPGQGSTYGYTF. CDR3 bases: TGCGCCAGCAGCTTGGGGCCGGGACAGGGCTCTACCTATGGCTACACCTTC.

The rearrangement uses TRBV30 and TRBJ1-6; 7 bases are shared with TRBD1. CDR1 GTSNPN and CDR2 SVGIG come from the germline V gene (reference sequence). The CDR3 is 20 amino acids. V shed 1 base and J 0 bases; nucleotides not matched to a gene: 15. Here the CDR3 reads CAWSAKPGQQGSSYNSPLHF. The CDR3 DNA sequence: TGTGCCTGGAGTGCCAAACCGGGACAGCAGGGGAGCTCCTATAATTCACCCCTCCACTTT.

The V and J genes are TRBV14 and TRBJ1-2; no clear D gene. CDR1 and CDR2 from the germline V gene are SGHDN and FVKESK. V lost 4 bases to trimming and J lost 8 bases, with 14 bases between them. The CDR3 is made up of 13 amino acids. CDR3 protein: CASSRLSEDGYTF. The CDR3 bases are TGTGCCAGCAGCCGCCTCTCGGAGGACGGCTACACCTTC.

The chain employs TRBV5-1 and TRBJ2-3; no definite D call. Germline V gene sequence: CDR1 SGHRS, CDR2 YFSETQ. Trimming cost V 3 bases and J 3 bases, with 8 bases left between them. The CDR3 length is 13 residues. CDR3 in DNA: TGCGCCAGCAGCTCCTCCCCTACAGATACGCAGTATTTT. It is translated as CASSSSPTDTQYF.

The rearrangement uses TRBV10-1 and TRBJ1-1; no firm D call. Looked up from germline, CDR1 is WNHNN and CDR2 is SYGVQD (reference sequence). The CDR3 is 16 residues long. V gave up 0 bases and J gave up 5 bases, with 16 bases separating them. CDR3 amino acids: CASSESRAAEETEAFF. CDR3 sequence (DNA): TGCGCCAGCAGTGAGTCGAGGGCCGCCGAAGAAACTGAAGCTTTCTTT.

This chain connects TRBV3-1 (or the pseudogene TRBV3-2) to TRBJ2-2; 8 positions agree with TRBD2. Per germline, CDR1 LGHDT and CDR2 YNNKEL (reference sequence). This CDR3 is 14 amino acids long. Trimming took 4 bases from V and 5 from J; bases not matched to a gene: 3. CDR3 bases: TGTGCCAGCAGCCCCGGGACTAGAACCGGGGAGCTGTTTTTT. This codes for CASSPGTRTGELFF.

This sequence joins TRBV12-3 or TRBV12-4 and TRBJ2-7, with D maybe TRBD2 (6 bases). There are 13 residues in the CDR3. V lost 2 bases, J lost 5 bases, and 10 bases lay in between. CDR3: CASSLSLANEQYF. The CDR3 coding sequence is TGTGCCAGCAGTTTAAGTCTAGCGAACGAGCAGTACTTC.

This rearrangement joins TRBV6-5 to TRBJ2-7; perhaps TRBD1 as D (5 bases). Germline values: CDR1 MNHEY, CDR2 SVGAGI. CDR3 length: 12 amino acids. The V and J ends lost 7 bases and 7 bases respectively, with 14 bases between them. CDR3 sequence: CASNGHPREQYF. In DNA, the CDR3 is TGTGCCAGCAACGGACACCCGCGTGAGCAGTACTTC.

The chain joins TRBV30 to TRBJ2-7, with 7 bases that match TRBD1. Trimming at V came to 1 base and at J to 4 bases, leaving 7 bases not matched to a gene. CDR1 is GTSNPN and CDR2 is SVGIG in the germline V gene (reference sequence). The CDR3 length is 14 residues. In DNA, the CDR3 is TGTGCCTGGAGTGCCAACAGGGGCGCGTACGAGCAGTACTTC. Encoded protein: CAWSANRGAYEQYF.

A single count supports this clone. This chain uses TRBV3-1 (or the pseudogene TRBV3-2) with TRBJ2-1, with 12 bases fitting TRBD2. Germline loops: CDR1 LGHDT, CDR2 YNNKEL (reference sequence). The V gene end was trimmed by 4 bases and the J gene end by 4 bases; junction bases not matched to a gene: 2. CDR3 length: 15 amino acids. The CDR3 nucleotides are TGTGCCAGCAGCCCCGGACTAGCGGGGTACAATGAGCAGTTCTTC. This translates into CASSPGLAGYNEQFF.

The chain is built from TRBV5-1 and TRBJ2-2; possibly TRBD2 for D (6 bases). Germline V gene data show CDR1 as SGHRS and CDR2 as YFSETQ. V lost 0 bases and J 6 bases, leaving 9 bases between the germline ends. The CDR3 is 14 residues long. CDR3 in DNA: TGCGCCAGCAGCTTGGCCCCGGGGGCCGGGGAGCTGTTTTTT. As protein: CASSLAPGAGELFF.